These T cell receptor beta chains were read from a single sample in a study of blood T cell repertoires in COVID-19. Profiled with immunoSEQ multiplex PCR; TCRdb holds only in-frame clones, not every one. The table has about 120,000 clones, 82% seen once. Sequenced sample: peripheral blood. Every receptor here comes from a human donor in a cohort sampled during active COVID-19. CDR3s include the opening cysteine and the closing phenylalanine or tryptophan. The order of the fields is D gene, V gene, clone size, J gene, CDR3 protein, CDR3 DNA. D genes are given only for firm matches. Part of the rows lack a size; the others show once, few, many or a class for expanded clones.

d_gene: TRBD2
v_gene: TRBV5-4
abundance: once
j_gene: TRBJ2-1
CDR3aa: CASSGLSGRGGSYNEQFF
CDR3nt: TGTGCCAGCAGCGGCTTGTCTGGGCGGGGGGGCTCCTACAATGAGCAGTTCTTC

d_gene: TRBD1
v_gene: TRBV28
abundance: NA
j_gene: TRBJ1-6
CDR3aa: CASSSAGTDAFGYNSPLHF
CDR3nt: TGTGCCAGCAGTTCCGCCGGGACAGACGCCTTTGGGTATAATTCACCCCTCCACTTT

d_gene: NA
v_gene: TRBV20-1
abundance: NA
j_gene: TRBJ1-1
CDR3aa: CSAPMNTEAFF
CDR3nt: TGCAGTGCTCCTATGAACACTGAAGCTTTCTTT

d_gene: NA
v_gene: TRBV19
abundance: NA
j_gene: TRBJ1-1
CDR3aa: CASSSDRLNTEAFF
CDR3nt: TGTGCCAGTAGTTCAGACAGGTTGAACACTGAAGCTTTCTTT

d_gene: NA
v_gene: TRBV6-5
abundance: NA
j_gene: TRBJ1-6
CDR3aa: CASSYFGGVNSPLHF
CDR3nt: TGTGCCAGCAGTTACTTTGGAGGGGTAAATTCACCCCTCCACTTT

d_gene: NA
v_gene: TRBV2
abundance: NA
j_gene: TRBJ1-2
CDR3aa: CASSEDRFYGYTF
CDR3nt: TGTGCCAGCAGCGAAGACAGATTCTATGGCTACACCTTC

d_gene: TRBD2
v_gene: TRBV3-1/TRBV3-2
abundance: few
j_gene: TRBJ2-3
CDR3aa: CATSPRGGGGTDTQYF
CDR3nt: TGTGCCACTTCACCTCGGGGGGGCGGCGGCACAGATACGCAGTATTTT

d_gene: NA
v_gene: TRBV19
abundance: NA
j_gene: TRBJ2-5
CDR3aa: CASSINGWTKGTQYF
CDR3nt: TGTGCCAGTAGTATCAACGGGTGGACAAAAGGGACCCAGTACTTC

d_gene: TRBD1
v_gene: TRBV11-2
abundance: NA
j_gene: TRBJ2-1
CDR3aa: CASSFAPDRGTFF
CDR3nt: TGTGCCAGCAGCTTCGCTCCGGACAGGGGGACGTTCTTC

d_gene: TRBD1
v_gene: TRBV2
abundance: NA
j_gene: TRBJ1-2
CDR3aa: CASSEALPGQGRGYTF
CDR3nt: TGTGCCAGCAGTGAAGCCCTTCCCGGACAGGGAAGAGGCTACACCTTC

d_gene: TRBD1
v_gene: TRBV10-3
abundance: NA
j_gene: TRBJ2-1
CDR3aa: CAISEWGQGDNNEQFF
CDR3nt: TGTGCCATCAGTGAGTGGGGACAGGGGGACAACAATGAGCAGTTCTTC

d_gene: TRBD2
v_gene: TRBV4-1
abundance: once
j_gene: TRBJ2-3
CDR3aa: CASSQQGLAGGPRDTQYF
CDR3nt: TGCGCCAGCAGCCAACAGGGACTAGCGGGGGGGCCGCGAGATACGCAGTATTTT

d_gene: NA
v_gene: TRBV5-1
abundance: NA
j_gene: TRBJ1-2
CDR3aa: CASSLADRPYGYTF
CDR3nt: TGCGCCAGCAGCTTGGCCGACAGGCCCTATGGCTACACCTTC

d_gene: NA
v_gene: TRBV6-1
abundance: NA
j_gene: TRBJ2-5
CDR3aa: CASSEEGTVLGGETQYF
CDR3nt: TGTGCCAGCAGTGAAGAGGGGACAGTCTTAGGAGGGGAGACCCAGTACTTC

d_gene: TRBD2
v_gene: TRBV6-5
abundance: NA
j_gene: TRBJ2-5
CDR3aa: CASSPAGGHQETQYF
CDR3nt: TGTGCCAGCAGCCCAGCGGGGGGGCACCAAGAGACCCAGTACTTC

d_gene: TRBD2
v_gene: TRBV5-4
abundance: few
j_gene: TRBJ2-7
CDR3aa: CASSLSPSGDYEQYF
CDR3nt: TGTGCCAGCAGCTTGAGTCCTAGCGGGGATTACGAGCAGTACTTC